The rows below give T cell receptor beta chains drawn from one sample of a study of vaccination and CD4 T cells after COVID-19. One entry per CDR3 protein results from TCRdb running MiXCR on the PCR reads. The sample contains around 16,000 distinct CDR3 sequences, around 70% of which appear only once. Their recognized antigens are unknown. The material sequenced was CD4+ T cells from blood, cultured in vitro. The receptors come from a human donor who had recovered from COVID-19. Both conserved end residues are part of each CDR3. A D gene is named only where the DNA matches it firmly. Some rows mark clone size as missing; the rest say once, few, many or name a class of expanded clone.

abundance: -
d_gene: TRBD2
v_gene: TRBV6-2/TRBV6-3
j_gene: TRBJ2-2
CDR3aa: CASGLAEIGELFF
CDR3nt: TGTGCCAGCGGACTAGCAGAGATCGGGGAGCTGTTTTTT

abundance: -
d_gene: TRBD1
v_gene: TRBV20-1
j_gene: TRBJ2-5
CDR3aa: CSARDPDRGLETQYF
CDR3nt: TGCAGTGCTAGAGATCCGGACAGGGGGCTTGAGACCCAGTACTTC

abundance: -
d_gene: -
v_gene: TRBV28
j_gene: TRBJ1-1
CDR3aa: CASGSRWAATEAFF
CDR3nt: TGTGCCAGCGGGTCCCGGTGGGCGGCCACTGAAGCTTTCTTT

abundance: once
d_gene: -
v_gene: TRBV27
j_gene: TRBJ2-3
CDR3aa: CASSFSGDTQYF
CDR3nt: TGTGCCAGCAGTTTTTCCGGAGATACGCAGTATTTT

abundance: -
d_gene: -
v_gene: TRBV7-2
j_gene: TRBJ1-5
CDR3aa: CASSPSGRNQPQHF
CDR3nt: TGTGCCAGCAGCCCATCGGGGCGTAATCAGCCCCAGCATTTT

abundance: few
d_gene: TRBD1
v_gene: TRBV2
j_gene: TRBJ1-2
CDR3aa: CATGGQYYGYTF
CDR3nt: TGTGCCACCGGGGGACAGTACTATGGCTACACCTTC

abundance: -
d_gene: -
v_gene: TRBV7-2
j_gene: TRBJ2-1
CDR3aa: CASSLHPQINEQFF
CDR3nt: TGTGCCAGCAGCCTCCACCCGCAGATAAATGAGCAGTTCTTC

abundance: -
d_gene: -
v_gene: TRBV2
j_gene: TRBJ1-2
CDR3aa: CASKDEGRYGYTF
CDR3nt: TGTGCCAGCAAAGACGAGGGGAGGTATGGCTACACCTTC

abundance: -
d_gene: -
v_gene: TRBV7-2
j_gene: TRBJ1-2
CDR3aa: CASSLIGSPGGYTF
CDR3nt: TGTGCCAGCAGCCTAATAGGCTCCCCTGGAGGCTACACCTTC

abundance: -
d_gene: -
v_gene: TRBV19
j_gene: TRBJ1-5
CDR3aa: CASMGRTRRLNQPQHF
CDR3nt: TGTGCCAGTATGGGGAGGACGCGGAGACTCAATCAGCCCCAGCATTTT

abundance: few
d_gene: -
v_gene: TRBV20-1
j_gene: TRBJ1-6
CDR3aa: CSARAGEVGSPLHF
CDR3nt: TGCAGTGCTAGAGCAGGGGAGGTCGGGTCACCCCTCCACTTT

abundance: -
d_gene: -
v_gene: TRBV20-1
j_gene: TRBJ1-2
CDR3aa: CSARDLVTYGYTF
CDR3nt: TGCAGTGCTAGAGATTTGGTGACTTATGGCTACACCTTC

abundance: -
d_gene: -
v_gene: TRBV12-3/TRBV12-4
j_gene: TRBJ1-2
CDR3aa: CASRWGEYGYTF
CDR3nt: TGTGCCAGCAGGTGGGGGGAGTATGGCTACACCTTC

abundance: -
d_gene: -
v_gene: TRBV25-1
j_gene: TRBJ1-1
CDR3aa: CASIMTGFPEAFF
CDR3nt: TGTGCCAGCATTATGACAGGTTTCCCTGAAGCTTTCTTT

abundance: -
d_gene: -
v_gene: TRBV7-9
j_gene: TRBJ2-1
CDR3aa: CASSLGSSYNEQFF
CDR3nt: TGTGCCAGCAGCTTGGGGAGCTCCTACAATGAGCAGTTCTTC

abundance: -
d_gene: TRBD1
v_gene: TRBV28
j_gene: TRBJ1-6
CDR3aa: CASSLFSWTGDSPLHF
CDR3nt: TGTGCCAGCAGTTTATTTTCCTGGACAGGGGATTCACCCCTCCACTTT

abundance: few
d_gene: -
v_gene: TRBV19
j_gene: TRBJ1-5
CDR3aa: CASSIDGPRGNQPQHF
CDR3nt: TGTGCCAGTAGTATAGACGGGCCTCGGGGCAATCAGCCCCAGCATTTT

abundance: -
d_gene: TRBD1
v_gene: TRBV6-1
j_gene: TRBJ2-7
CDR3aa: CASIPRTGGPYEQYF
CDR3nt: TGTGCCAGCATCCCCAGGACAGGGGGTCCCTACGAGCAGTACTTC

abundance: -
d_gene: TRBD1
v_gene: TRBV19
j_gene: TRBJ1-5
CDR3aa: CASSIVSGQGAGPQHF
CDR3nt: TGTGCCAGTAGTATAGTTTCCGGACAGGGGGCTGGGCCCCAGCATTTT

abundance: once
d_gene: -
v_gene: TRBV19
j_gene: TRBJ1-2
CDR3aa: CASSIEQYYGYTF
CDR3nt: TGTGCCAGTAGTATCGAACAGTACTATGGCTACACCTTC

abundance: -
d_gene: -
v_gene: TRBV19
j_gene: TRBJ2-5
CDR3aa: CASSIFPQETQYF
CDR3nt: TGTGCCAGTAGTATATTCCCCCAAGAGACCCAGTACTTC

abundance: -
d_gene: TRBD2
v_gene: TRBV2
j_gene: TRBJ2-5
CDR3aa: CASSGAGRVETQYF
CDR3nt: TGTGCCAGCAGTGGGGCAGGGAGGGTGGAGACCCAGTACTTC

abundance: -
d_gene: -
v_gene: TRBV6-1
j_gene: TRBJ1-6
CDR3aa: CASNRGDSYNSPLHF
CDR3nt: TGTGCCAGCAATCGAGGCGACTCCTATAATTCACCCCTCCACTTT

abundance: -
d_gene: -
v_gene: TRBV24-1
j_gene: TRBJ2-6
CDR3aa: CATETSGANVLTF
CDR3nt: TGTGCCACAGAGACATCTGGGGCCAACGTCCTGACTTTC

abundance: -
d_gene: TRBD1
v_gene: TRBV27
j_gene: TRBJ1-6
CDR3aa: CASTPGQGASSPLHF
CDR3nt: TGTGCCAGCACACCGGGACAGGGGGCAAGTTCACCCCTCCACTTT

abundance: -
d_gene: -
v_gene: TRBV6-5
j_gene: TRBJ1-5
CDR3aa: CASSFGTYQPQHF
CDR3nt: TGTGCCAGCAGTTTCGGGACATACCAGCCCCAGCATTTT

abundance: few
d_gene: -
v_gene: TRBV6-5
j_gene: TRBJ1-1
CDR3aa: CASSYEPQTVRSAFF
CDR3nt: TGTGCCAGCAGTTACGAACCCCAGACAGTCAGATCAGCTTTCTTT

abundance: -
d_gene: -
v_gene: TRBV27
j_gene: TRBJ1-2
CDR3aa: CASSLRQRNGYTF
CDR3nt: TGTGCCAGCAGTTTGAGACAGAGGAACGGCTACACCTTC

abundance: -
d_gene: -
v_gene: TRBV7-9
j_gene: TRBJ1-2
CDR3aa: CASGYREQTGTF
CDR3nt: TGTGCCAGCGGCTACCGGGAGCAGACGGGCACCTTC

abundance: -
d_gene: -
v_gene: TRBV21-1
j_gene: TRBJ2-6
CDR3aa: CASNANYTSGSGANVLTF
CDR3nt: TGTGCCAGCAACGCTAATTATACATCAGGCTCTGGGGCCAACGTCCTGACTTTC

abundance: -
d_gene: TRBD2
v_gene: TRBV7-6
j_gene: TRBJ2-3
CDR3aa: CASSFGTSGRADTQYF
CDR3nt: TGTGCCAGCAGCTTTGGGACTAGCGGGAGGGCAGATACGCAGTATTTT

abundance: -
d_gene: -
v_gene: TRBV11-2
j_gene: TRBJ2-6
CDR3aa: CASSPTRGSGANVLTF
CDR3nt: TGTGCCAGCAGCCCCACGCGGGGCTCTGGGGCCAACGTCCTGACTTTC

abundance: -
d_gene: -
v_gene: TRBV15
j_gene: TRBJ2-7
CDR3aa: CATSVGVGLTPYEQYF
CDR3nt: TGTGCCACCAGCGTAGGTGTGGGACTCACCCCCTACGAGCAGTACTTC

abundance: few
d_gene: TRBD1
v_gene: TRBV7-2
j_gene: TRBJ2-5
CDR3aa: CASKAHRDRAEETQYF
CDR3nt: TGTGCCAGCAAAGCCCACCGGGACAGGGCGGAAGAGACCCAGTACTTC

abundance: -
d_gene: -
v_gene: TRBV6-1
j_gene: TRBJ2-3
CDR3aa: CASSTGMGSTDTQYF
CDR3nt: TGTGCCAGCAGTACCGGGATGGGAAGCACAGATACGCAGTATTTT

abundance: few
d_gene: -
v_gene: TRBV7-6
j_gene: TRBJ1-1
CDR3aa: CASSLYGGGNTEAFF
CDR3nt: TGTGCCAGCAGCTTATATGGTGGGGGTAACACTGAAGCTTTCTTT

abundance: -
d_gene: TRBD2
v_gene: TRBV2
j_gene: TRBJ2-7
CDR3aa: CASLGVLAGASYEQYF
CDR3nt: TGTGCCAGCCTGGGGGTACTAGCGGGGGCCTCCTACGAGCAGTACTTC

abundance: -
d_gene: -
v_gene: TRBV19
j_gene: TRBJ2-3
CDR3aa: CASSYIRDGGDTQYF
CDR3nt: TGTGCCAGTAGCTATATTAGGGACGGCGGAGATACGCAGTATTTT

abundance: -
d_gene: -
v_gene: TRBV6-5
j_gene: TRBJ1-2
CDR3aa: CASSYSRGPTSGYTF
CDR3nt: TGTGCCAGCAGTTATAGTCGGGGACCAACGAGTGGCTACACCTTC

abundance: few
d_gene: -
v_gene: TRBV20-1
j_gene: TRBJ1-5
CDR3aa: CSAREAAAHHPQHF
CDR3nt: TGCAGTGCTAGAGAGGCAGCAGCGCATCATCCCCAGCATTTT

abundance: few
d_gene: TRBD1
v_gene: TRBV7-2
j_gene: TRBJ2-2
CDR3aa: CASSLQTRGYTGELFF
CDR3nt: TGTGCCAGCAGCTTACAAACCAGGGGGTACACCGGGGAGCTGTTTTTT

abundance: once
d_gene: -
v_gene: TRBV20-1
j_gene: TRBJ2-1
CDR3aa: CSARVTKAGRIYNEQFF
CDR3nt: TGCAGTGCTAGAGTTACGAAAGCAGGGAGAATCTACAATGAGCAGTTCTTC

abundance: few
d_gene: -
v_gene: TRBV27
j_gene: TRBJ1-5
CDR3aa: CASSFSGVSNQPQHF
CDR3nt: TGTGCCAGCAGCTTCAGTGGGGTCAGCAATCAGCCCCAGCATTTT

abundance: -
d_gene: -
v_gene: TRBV20-1
j_gene: TRBJ2-4
CDR3aa: CSALALMAKNIQHF
CDR3nt: TGCAGTGCTCTAGCGTTGATGGCCAAAAACATTCAGCACTTC

abundance: -
d_gene: -
v_gene: TRBV6-1
j_gene: TRBJ1-1
CDR3aa: CASTGNTEAFF
CDR3nt: TGTGCCAGCACAGGGAACACTGAAGCTTTCTTT

abundance: -
d_gene: -
v_gene: TRBV7-3
j_gene: TRBJ1-1
CDR3aa: CASSLFRETEAFF
CDR3nt: TGTGCCAGCAGCTTATTCAGGGAGACTGAAGCTTTCTTT

abundance: -
d_gene: -
v_gene: TRBV25-1
j_gene: TRBJ1-3
CDR3aa: CASSDPSASGNTIYF
CDR3nt: TGTGCCAGCAGTGATCCGTCGGCCTCTGGAAACACCATATATTTT

abundance: -
d_gene: -
v_gene: TRBV11-2
j_gene: TRBJ1-2
CDR3aa: CASSLDRTNYGYTF
CDR3nt: TGTGCCAGCAGCTTGGACCGTACTAACTATGGCTACACCTTC

abundance: once
d_gene: -
v_gene: TRBV6-5
j_gene: TRBJ1-2
CDR3aa: CASSLFKGANYGYTF
CDR3nt: TGTGCCAGCAGTTTGTTTAAGGGCGCCAACTATGGCTACACCTTC

abundance: -
d_gene: -
v_gene: TRBV6-2/TRBV6-3
j_gene: TRBJ2-7
CDR3aa: CASSYPRTRALGYEQYF
CDR3nt: TGTGCCAGCAGTTACCCCCGGACCCGAGCCTTGGGCTACGAGCAGTACTTC

abundance: once
d_gene: -
v_gene: TRBV6-5
j_gene: TRBJ1-6
CDR3aa: CASSLPLTAPGQNAKSGSPLHF
CDR3nt: TGTGCCAGCAGTTTGCCTTTAACCGCTCCGGGACAAAATGCTAAAAGTGGCTCACCCCTCCACTTT